This entry is about one T cell receptor (beta chain). Its antigen is unidentified. The data stem from a study of long-term antiretroviral therapy in people with HIV. For the study at large: Specimens dating back about a decade before the 2015 immediate-ART recommendation are the oldest included.

Study-wide results and caveats: Dominance of pre-ART expanded clones persisted, fluctuating and often declining after ART. Control repertoires displayed wider CDR3 length ranges than the HIV repertoires.

The V end was cut by 4 bases, the J end by 8 bases, with 19 bases between. The CDR3 has 15 amino acids. Germline lookup yields CDR1 SGHKS and CDR2 YYEKEE (reference sequence). Run at survey level, the immunoSEQ assay was version v3.0. Only in-frame clones appear in the TCRdb table, and some are missing; sequencing was by immunoSEQ multiplex PCR. This table has more than 15,000 clones, about 81% appearing once. This receptor was obtained from a man between 18 and 29 years old with HIV. The genes are TRBV5-5 and TRBJ1-5; D may be TRBD1 (6 bases). The material sequenced was unsorted PBMCs, taken 0.3 years after starting antiretroviral therapy. Written as DNA, the CDR3 is TGTGCCAGCAGCCCGGGGGCAATCCCGAGGGAGCCCCAGCATTTT. Translated: CASSPGAIPREPQHF. The variable domain in full, completed from reference TRBV5-5 and TRBJ1-5, reads DAGVTQSPTHLIKTRGQQVTLRCSPISGHKSVSWYQQVLGQGPQFIFQYYEKEERGRGNFPDRFSARQFPNYSSELNVNALLLGDSALYLCASSPGAIPREPQHFGDGTRLSIL.